These 9 T cell receptor beta chains originate from one sample sequenced in a study of OX40 agonist ivuxolimab in advanced cancers. TCRdb keeps only in-frame clones here, not all; method: immunoSEQ multiplex PCR. This table has under 8,500 clones, 70% to 80% appearing once. Here the sequenced sample was CD4+ or CD8+ T cells sorted from blood, taken in a trial of the OX40 agonist ivuxolimab. These receptors came from an adult with an advanced solid tumor such as melanoma, head and neck, liver or kidney cancer.

The chain combines TRBV10-3 with TRBJ2-7, with 9 positions matching TRBD1. The germline CDR1 and CDR2 sequences are ENHRY and SYGVKD. The CDR3 has 17 amino acids. V trimming: 3 bases; J trimming: 1 base; junction bases outside the gene matches: 10. In DNA, the CDR3 is TGTGCCATCAGTGATCTACCGGGACAGGGCATATCCTACGAGCAGTACTTC. This sequence encodes CAISDLPGQGISYEQYF.

The chain couples TRBV27 to TRBJ2-1, with TRBD2 matching 7 bases. J was trimmed by 0 bases and V by 2 bases; bases with no gene match: 1. The CDR3 extends over 15 amino acids. Germline V gene data show CDR1 as MNHEY and CDR2 as SMNVEV (reference sequence). The CDR3 spells CASSLGGSSYNEQFF. The CDR3 nucleotides are TGTGCCAGCAGTTTAGGCGGGAGCTCCTACAATGAGCAGTTCTTC.

The chain links TRBV11-2 to TRBJ2-3; the D is unclear. V dropped 1 base and J dropped 4 bases, with 9 bases sitting between them. The CDR3 contains 14 residues. Germline V gene sequence: CDR1 SGHAT, CDR2 FQNNGV. This CDR3 is CASSLGAFSDTQYF. DNA for the CDR3: TGTGCCAGCAGCTTAGGGGCGTTTTCAGATACGCAGTATTTT.

CDR3 nucleotide sequence: TGTGCCATCAGTGAGTCAGGAGGGGAGGGCTATGGCTACACCTTC. Translating it yields CAISESGGEGYGYTF. V and J are TRBV10-3 and TRBJ1-2, with D perhaps matching TRBD1 (5 bases). CDR1 and CDR2 from the germline V gene are ENHRY and SYGVKD. The CDR3 is 15 amino acids. Trimming removed 0 bases at V and 4 bases at J, with 12 bases between.

The J gene is TRBJ2-7, the V gene TRBV5-4; 9 bases match TRBD1. Germline CDR1 and CDR2: SGHNT and YYREEE (reference sequence). V shed 3 bases, J shed 4 bases, and the junction held 8 bases outside the gene matches. The CDR3 contains 15 residues. The CDR3 nucleotides read TGTGCCAGCAGCTCACCGGGACAGGGCCTGTACGAGCAGTACTTC. This encodes CASSSPGQGLYEQYF.

The chain joins TRBV30 to TRBJ1-2; D call uncertain. Trimming took off 7 bases at V and 4 bases at J, with 7 bases between the two ends. The CDR3 loop spans 10 amino acids. Per the germline V gene, CDR1 is GTSNPN and CDR2 is SVGIG (reference sequence). This CDR3 reads CASDSYGYTF. CDR3 nucleotides: TGTGCCTCTGATAGCTATGGCTACACCTTC.

This clone was seen just once. The rearrangement uses TRBV6-1 and TRBJ1-4, with TRBD1 as a possible D gene (6 bases). The V end lost 2 bases, the J end lost 4 bases, and 14 bases lay between the germline ends. This CDR3 contains 16 residues. The germline V gene has CDR1 MNHNS and CDR2 SASEGT. The DNA of the CDR3 is TGTGCCAGCAGTGAATTGGAGAGGGGACATAATGAAAAACTGTTTTTT. Residues: CASSELERGHNEKLFF.

This clone was detected a few times. The V call is TRBV29-1, the J call TRBJ2-7; 7 nucleotides align to TRBD1. The germline V gene has CDR1 SQVTM and CDR2 ANQGSEA. J was trimmed by 6 bases and V by 1 base; bases with no gene match: 15. This CDR3 has 16 residues. CDR3 DNA: TGCAGCGTTGAAGCATCGACAGGGAAAGTTTTGGGCGAGCAGTACTTC. It specifies CSVEASTGKVLGEQYF.

V gene TRBV27 combines with J gene TRBJ1-2; D unclear. Germline loops: CDR1 MNHEY, CDR2 SMNVEV (reference sequence). Trimming pared 3 bases from V and 5 bases from J, leaving 22 bases between. This CDR3 spans 17 amino acids. The DNA for the CDR3 is TGTGCCAGCAGTTTCCGGTTTAAGCAGCAATCGTCTTATGGCTACACCTTC. Amino acid sequence: CASSFRFKQQSSYGYTF.